Below are 24 T cell receptor beta chains sequenced from a single sample in a study of control samples from healthy donors and cancer patients. Profiled with immunoSEQ multiplex PCR; TCRdb holds only in-frame clones, not every one. This repertoire shows about 410,000 clones, approximately 90% found once; its top ten account for about 6.3%. Sequenced: PBMCs. These receptors came from a middle-aged man with head and neck cancer.

This chain uses TRBV9 with TRBJ2-5; a weak D match, TRBD2 (7 bases). V was pared by 4 bases and J by 7 bases, with 17 bases between. Looked up from germline, CDR1 is SGDLS and CDR2 is YYNGEE. The CDR3 contains 14 residues. Written as DNA, the CDR3 is TGTGCCAGCAGCCCTCGGACCGCGGGGGCGACCCAGTACTTC. Protein product: CASSPRTAGATQYF.

This clone has only one observation. The chain joins TRBV19 to TRBJ2-7; TRBD1 agrees at 7 bases. This CDR3 region has 14 residues. Germline V gene lookup returns CDR1 LNHDA and CDR2 SQIVND (reference sequence). V lost 4 bases to trimming and J lost 5 bases; unmatched junction nucleotides: 8. The CDR3 DNA follows: TGTGCCAGTAGTAGTAGACAGGGCGGTGACGAGCAGTACTTC. It encodes CASSSRQGGDEQYF.

J is TRBJ2-2 and V is TRBV19, with 12 bases matching TRBD2. Germline CDR1 reads LNHDA; CDR2 reads SQIVND (reference sequence). The ends lost 2 bases at V and 0 bases at J; junction bases unmatched: 7. The CDR3 totals 19 residues. As DNA, the CDR3 is TGTGCCAGTAGTATAAGAGGACTAGCGGGAAACGCGAACACCGGGGAGCTGTTTTTT. This encodes CASSIRGLAGNANTGELFF.

A note on this clone: The sample contains more than one DNA sequence encoding this CDR3. The rearrangement uses TRBV18 and TRBJ1-1; TRBD1 aligns across 9 bases. V trimming: 2 bases; J trimming: 1 base; junction bases outside the gene matches: 5. CDR1 is KGHSH, CDR2 LQKENI, per germline. The CDR3 has 16 residues. CDR3 sequence (DNA): TGTGCCAGCTCACCAATTGGGGGACAGGGGAACACTGAAGCTTTCTTT. Amino acids: CASSPIGGQGNTEAFF.

In DNA form, the CDR3 reads TGTGCCAGCTCTCCGACCGGGACCGAAGACACCATATATTTT. Protein: CASSPTGTEDTIYF. The chain links TRBV18 to TRBJ1-3, with a possible D match to TRBD1 (5 bases). This CDR3 comprises 14 residues. V lost 6 bases to trimming and J lost 8 bases, with 17 bases between them. Germline V gene sequence: CDR1 KGHSH, CDR2 LQKENI.

The gene calls are TRBV5-8 and TRBJ2-7; 7 bases agree with TRBD1. This CDR3 contains 16 residues. Germline lookup yields CDR1 SGHTS and CDR2 YDEGEE. Germline trimming cut 1 base from V and 7 bases from J; bases unmatched to any gene: 14. The CDR3 bases are TGTGCCAGCAGCTTGTCGGGACAGCACACCTCGGGTGAGCAGTACTTC. This encodes CASSLSGQHTSGEQYF.

V is TRBV6-5 and J is TRBJ1-2; a possible D gene is TRBD1 (6 bases). Germline V CDR1 and CDR2: MNHEY, SVGAGI. V was shortened by 4 bases and J by 4 bases, with 16 bases between the two germline ends. CDR3 length equals 15 residues. CDR3 in DNA: TGTGCCAGCAGTTCCAGACAGGCCAAACTCTATGGCTACACCTTC. Protein: CASSSRQAKLYGYTF.

J is TRBJ2-1 and V is TRBV7-9; D is uncertain. V dropped 5 bases and J dropped 5 bases, with 16 bases sitting between them. This CDR3 has 15 amino acids. Germline V lookup: CDR1 SEHNR, CDR2 FQNEAQ (reference sequence). The CDR3 reads CASSPAGPIDNEQFF. CDR3 coding DNA: TGTGCCAGCAGCCCAGCCGGGCCCATCGACAATGAGCAGTTCTTC.

The chain has TRBV5-4 and TRBJ2-6; 7 positions agree with TRBD1. The germline CDR1 and CDR2 sequences are SGHNT and YYREEE (reference sequence). This CDR3 spans 17 amino acids. Losses at the gene ends were 0 bases for V and 4 bases for J; bases not matched to a gene: 7. The chain's CDR3 is CASSLGADRAGANVLTF. Here the CDR3 DNA reads TGTGCCAGCAGCTTGGGCGCCGACAGGGCCGGGGCCAACGTCCTGACTTTC.

The rearrangement uses TRBV28 and TRBJ1-3; 10 bases agree with TRBD1. The CDR3 totals 16 residues. V lost 4 bases and J lost 3; bases outside the gene matches: 6. CDR1 MDHEN and CDR2 SYDVKM come from the germline V gene. The chain's CDR3 is CASSSHRTGGGNTIYF. CDR3 nucleotides: TGTGCCAGCAGTTCGCACAGGACAGGGGGTGGAAACACCATATATTTT.

On this clone: The junction departs from germline at one end; a sequencing error may be responsible. J is TRBJ2-3 and V is TRBV7-7, with 9 positions matching TRBD2. Germline values: CDR1 SSHAT, CDR2 FNYEAQ (reference sequence). The CDR3 spans 16 residues. CDR3 sequence reads: CASSLGLAGTTDTQYF. In DNA form, the CDR3 reads TGTGCTAGCAGCTTAGGGCTAGCGGGGACCACAGATACGCAGTATTTT.

The chain carries TRBV9 and TRBJ2-1; 9 nucleotides match TRBD2. V trimming: 0 bases; J trimming: 5 bases; junction bases outside the gene matches: 3. The CDR3 contains 15 residues. Germline V gene lookup returns CDR1 SGDLS and CDR2 YYNGEE. The DNA of the CDR3 is TGTGCCAGCAGCGTAGAGACTAGCGGAAACAATGAGCAGTTCTTC. The encoded protein is CASSVETSGNNEQFF.

J is TRBJ1-1 and V is TRBV28; weak D call: TRBD1 (6 bases). The CDR3 covers 15 residues. CDR1 is MDHEN and CDR2 is SYDVKM in the germline V gene. Between the trimmed V and J ends, which lost 4 bases and 0 bases, there was a span of 12 bases. The CDR3: CASSYIRGMNTEAFF. CDR3 bases: TGTGCCAGCAGTTACATCAGGGGAATGAACACTGAAGCTTTCTTT.

V and J are TRBV7-9 and TRBJ2-7; 7 positions match TRBD1. The trim removed 2 bases at V and 5 bases at J, leaving 6 bases unmatched. The length of the CDR3 is 14 residues. The germline V gene has CDR1 SEHNR and CDR2 FQNEAQ (reference sequence). CDR3 bases: TGTGCCAGCAGCTTATTCGGGGACAGCCACGAGCAGTACTTC. This encodes CASSLFGDSHEQYF.

This clone was seen a few times. This chain links TRBV3-1 (or the pseudogene TRBV3-2) with TRBJ2-6; D possibly corresponds to TRBD2 (5 bases). Germline CDR1 LGHDT, CDR2 YNNKEL (reference sequence). V dropped 4 bases and J dropped 4 bases, with 11 bases sitting between them. The CDR3 runs 15 residues. Here the CDR3 reads CASSRGPGGANVLTF. The CDR3, as DNA: TGTGCCAGCAGCCGAGGGCCGGGAGGGGCCAACGTCCTGACTTTC.

The chain recombines TRBV4-2 with TRBJ2-4; 7 positions agree with TRBD2. With V trimmed by 1 base and J by 6 bases, 6 bases remained unmatched. Per germline, CDR1 LGHNA and CDR2 YNFKEQ. This CDR3 has 15 amino acids. CDR3 coding DNA: TGTGCCAGCAGCCAAGGGGAGGGGCAAGGAAACATTCAGTACTTC. This encodes CASSQGEGQGNIQYF.

J is TRBJ1-1 and V is TRBV18; no clear D gene. The CDR3 covers 11 residues. Deletions cut 6 bases from V and 7 bases from J, with 9 bases between. Germline CDR1 reads KGHSH; CDR2 reads LQKENI. CDR3 region: CASSSMGEAFF. Written as DNA, the CDR3 is TGTGCCAGCTCCTCGATGGGTGAAGCTTTCTTT.

CDR3 region: CASSLEVAGQYF. CDR3 sequence (DNA): TGTGCCAGCAGCTTAGAGGTGGCGGGGCAGTACTTC. This rearrangement joins TRBV7-2 to TRBJ2-7; perhaps TRBD2 as D (5 bases). This CDR3 region has 12 residues. Trimming took 1 base from V and 9 from J, leaving 10 bases between them. In germline, CDR1 is SGHTA, CDR2 FQGNSA. Combining the CDR3 with reference TRBV7-2 and TRBJ2-7 gives the whole variable domain GAGVSQSPSNKVTEKGKDVELRCDPISGHTALYWYRQSLGQGLEFLIYFQGNSAPDKSGLPSDRFSAERTGGSVSTLTIQRTQQEDSAVYLCASSLEVAGQYFGPGTRLTVT.

J is TRBJ2-5 and V is TRBV18, with 11 bases matching TRBD2. Unmatched junction bases numbered 12, after V lost 6 bases and J lost 9 bases. CDR1 and CDR2 from the germline V gene are KGHSH and LQKENI. The CDR3 covers 15 residues. The CDR3 loop reads CASSPPSGRKGAQYF. DNA of the CDR3: TGTGCCAGCTCCCCTCCTAGCGGGAGGAAGGGGGCCCAGTACTTC.

V is TRBV14 and J is TRBJ1-4, with D hard to call. Trimming removed 4 bases at V and 4 bases at J, with 7 bases between. Per the germline V gene, CDR1 is SGHDN and CDR2 is FVKESK. CDR3 size: 13 residues. CDR3 nucleotide sequence: TGTGCCAGCAGCCGGGTACTTAATGAAAAACTGTTTTTT. Its translation is CASSRVLNEKLFF.

This clone was observed once. The gene calls are TRBV7-9 and TRBJ1-3; D ambiguous. The CDR3 runs to 18 residues. Trimming took off 8 bases at V and 0 bases at J, with 23 bases between the two ends. The germline CDR1 and CDR2 sequences are SEHNR and FQNEAQ (reference sequence). The CDR3 nucleotides are TGTGCCAGCCCTCCCGGTCCCTCATCTTCTCGCTCTGGAAACACCATATATTTT. Amino acids: CASPPGPSSSRSGNTIYF.

The chain links TRBV28 to TRBJ1-2; D not certain. Deletions cut 7 bases from V and 4 bases from J, with 16 bases between. Germline-derived CDR1 and CDR2 are MDHEN and SYDVKM. This CDR3 region has 14 residues. In nucleotides, the CDR3 is TGTGCCAGCACCCCCCTCGGAGGGATCTATGGCTACACCTTC. It yields the protein CASTPLGGIYGYTF.

Notes on this clone: The sample carries other DNA sequences with the same CDR3. The chain couples TRBV5-1 to TRBJ2-2, with 9 bases that match TRBD1. V lost 4 bases to trimming and J lost 5 bases; unmatched junction nucleotides: 6. The CDR3 totals 15 residues. Germline V lookup: CDR1 SGHRS, CDR2 YFSETQ. The CDR3 DNA sequence: TGCGCCAGCAGCACAGGGACAGGGAGGACCGGGGAGCTGTTTTTT. This encodes CASSTGTGRTGELFF.

The chain uses TRBV7-2 and TRBJ1-1, with D possibly matching TRBD1 (6 bases). Germline CDR1 is SGHTA and CDR2 is FQGNSA. The V gene lost 6 bases and the J gene lost 0 bases, with 14 bases spanning the gap. CDR3 length: 15 residues. CDR3 amino acids: CASSLRGGVNTEAFF. CDR3 nucleotide sequence: TGTGCCAGCAGTCTGAGGGGGGGGGTGAACACTGAAGCTTTCTTT. The variable domain in full, completed from reference TRBV7-2 and TRBJ1-1, reads GAGVSQSPSNKVTEKGKDVELRCDPISGHTALYWYRQSLGQGLEFLIYFQGNSAPDKSGLPSDRFSAERTGGSVSTLTIQRTQQEDSAVYLCASSLRGGVNTEAFFGQGTRLTVV.